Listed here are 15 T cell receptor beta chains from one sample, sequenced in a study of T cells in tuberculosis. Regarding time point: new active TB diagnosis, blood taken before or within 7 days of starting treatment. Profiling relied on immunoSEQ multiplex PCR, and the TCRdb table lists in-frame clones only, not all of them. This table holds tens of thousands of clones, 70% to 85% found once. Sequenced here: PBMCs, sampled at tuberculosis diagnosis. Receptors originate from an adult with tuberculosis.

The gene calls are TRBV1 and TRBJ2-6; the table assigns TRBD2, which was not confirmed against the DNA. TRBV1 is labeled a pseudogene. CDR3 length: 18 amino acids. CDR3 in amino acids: CTSIDSGRALVRANVLTF. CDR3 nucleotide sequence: TGCACCAGCATCGATAGCGGGAGGGCCTTGGTTAGGGCCAACGTCCTGACTTTC.

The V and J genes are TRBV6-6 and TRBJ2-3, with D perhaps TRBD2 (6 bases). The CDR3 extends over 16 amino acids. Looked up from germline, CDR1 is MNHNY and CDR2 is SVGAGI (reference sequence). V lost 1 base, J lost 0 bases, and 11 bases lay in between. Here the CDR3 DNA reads TGTGCCAGCAGTTACTGGCTAGCGACCAGCACAGATACGCAGTATTTT. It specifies CASSYWLATSTDTQYF.

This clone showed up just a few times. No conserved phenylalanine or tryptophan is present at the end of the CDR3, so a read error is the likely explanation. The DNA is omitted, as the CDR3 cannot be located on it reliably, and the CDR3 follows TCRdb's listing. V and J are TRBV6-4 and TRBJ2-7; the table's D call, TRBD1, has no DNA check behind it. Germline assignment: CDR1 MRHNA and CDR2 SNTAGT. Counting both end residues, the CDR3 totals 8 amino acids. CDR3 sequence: CASITQGN.

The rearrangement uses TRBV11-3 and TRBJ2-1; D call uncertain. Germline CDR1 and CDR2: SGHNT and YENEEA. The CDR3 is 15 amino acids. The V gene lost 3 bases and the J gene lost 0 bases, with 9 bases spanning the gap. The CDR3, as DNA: TGTGCCAGCAGCTTCCGCCTGAGCTCCTACAATGAGCAGTTCTTC. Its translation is CASSFRLSSYNEQFF.

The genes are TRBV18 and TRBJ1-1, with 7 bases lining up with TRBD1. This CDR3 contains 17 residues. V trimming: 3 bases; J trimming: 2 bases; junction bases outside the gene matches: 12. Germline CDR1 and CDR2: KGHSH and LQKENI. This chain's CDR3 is CASSPAGTARFNTEAFF. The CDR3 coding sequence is TGTGCCAGCTCACCGGCGGGGACAGCAAGGTTCAACACTGAAGCTTTCTTT.

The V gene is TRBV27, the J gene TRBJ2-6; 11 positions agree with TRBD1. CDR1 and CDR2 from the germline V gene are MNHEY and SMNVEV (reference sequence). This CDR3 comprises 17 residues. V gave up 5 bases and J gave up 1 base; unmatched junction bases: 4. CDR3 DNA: TGTGCCAGCAGTAGGGGACAGGGGGGATCTGGGGCCAACGTCCTGACTTTC. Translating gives CASSRGQGGSGANVLTF.

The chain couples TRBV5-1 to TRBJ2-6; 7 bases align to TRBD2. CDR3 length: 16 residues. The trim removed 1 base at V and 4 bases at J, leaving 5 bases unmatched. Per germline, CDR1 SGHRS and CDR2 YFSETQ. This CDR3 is CASSLWEGHGANVLTF. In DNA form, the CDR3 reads TGCGCCAGCAGCTTGTGGGAGGGGCACGGGGCCAACGTCCTGACTTTC. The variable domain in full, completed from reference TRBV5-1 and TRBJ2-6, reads KAGVTQTPRYLIKTRGQQVTLSCSPISGHRSVSWYQQTPGQGLQFLFEYFSETQRNKGNFPGRFSGRQFSNSRSEMNVSTLELGDSALYLCASSLWEGHGANVLTFGAGSRLTVL.

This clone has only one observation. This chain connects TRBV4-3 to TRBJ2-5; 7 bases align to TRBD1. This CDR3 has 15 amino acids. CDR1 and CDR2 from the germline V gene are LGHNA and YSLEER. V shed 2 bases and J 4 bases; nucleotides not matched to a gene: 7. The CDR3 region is CASSQLLGGRETQYF. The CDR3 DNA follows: TGCGCCAGCAGCCAACTCCTAGGGGGCAGAGAGACCCAGTACTTC.

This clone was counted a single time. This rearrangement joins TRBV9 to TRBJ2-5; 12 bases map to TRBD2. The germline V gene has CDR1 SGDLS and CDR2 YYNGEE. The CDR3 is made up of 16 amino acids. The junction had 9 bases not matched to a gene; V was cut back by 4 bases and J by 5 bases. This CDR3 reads CASSLGLAGFSETQYF. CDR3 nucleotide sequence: TGTGCCAGCAGCCTAGGACTAGCGGGATTTAGTGAGACCCAGTACTTC.

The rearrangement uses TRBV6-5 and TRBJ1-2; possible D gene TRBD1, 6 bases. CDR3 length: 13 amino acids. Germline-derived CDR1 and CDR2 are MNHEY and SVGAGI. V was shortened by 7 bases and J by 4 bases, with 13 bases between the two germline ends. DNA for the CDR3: TGTGCCAGCACCCCGGGACACCTCTATGGCTACACCTTC. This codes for CASTPGHLYGYTF.

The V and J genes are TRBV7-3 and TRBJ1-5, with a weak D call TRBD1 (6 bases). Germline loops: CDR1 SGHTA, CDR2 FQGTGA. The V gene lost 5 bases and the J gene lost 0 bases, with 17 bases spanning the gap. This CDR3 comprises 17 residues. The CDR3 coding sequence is TGTGCCAGCAGCCTACATGACAGGAGCTATAGCAATCAGCCCCAGCATTTT. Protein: CASSLHDRSYSNQPQHF.

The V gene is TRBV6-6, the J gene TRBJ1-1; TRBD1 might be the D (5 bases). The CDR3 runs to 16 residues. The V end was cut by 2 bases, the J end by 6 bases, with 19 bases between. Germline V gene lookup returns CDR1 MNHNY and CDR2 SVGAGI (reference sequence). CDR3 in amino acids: CASSYGGEGYWAEAFF. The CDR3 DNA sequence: TGTGCCAGCAGTTACGGGGGGGAAGGATATTGGGCTGAAGCTTTCTTT.

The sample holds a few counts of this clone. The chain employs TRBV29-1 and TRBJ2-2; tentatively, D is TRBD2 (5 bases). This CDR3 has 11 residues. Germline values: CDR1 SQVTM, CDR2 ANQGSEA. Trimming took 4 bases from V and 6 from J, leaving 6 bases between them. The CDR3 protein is CSVGGSGELFF. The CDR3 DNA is TGCAGCGTTGGAGGGTCCGGGGAGCTGTTTTTT.

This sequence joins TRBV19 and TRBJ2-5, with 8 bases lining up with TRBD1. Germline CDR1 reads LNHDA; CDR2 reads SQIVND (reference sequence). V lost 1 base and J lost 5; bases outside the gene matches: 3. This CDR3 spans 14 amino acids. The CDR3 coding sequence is TGTGCCAGTAGTATAGGACAGGGGAGCGAGACCCAGTACTTC. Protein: CASSIGQGSETQYF.

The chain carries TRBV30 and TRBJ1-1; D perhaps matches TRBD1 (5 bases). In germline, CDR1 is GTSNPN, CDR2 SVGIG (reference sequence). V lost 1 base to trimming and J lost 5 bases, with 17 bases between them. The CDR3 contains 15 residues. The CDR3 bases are TGTGCCTGGAGTGCACTTACAGGAATAGGGACTGAAGCTTTCTTT. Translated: CAWSALTGIGTEAFF. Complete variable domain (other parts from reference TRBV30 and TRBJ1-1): SQTIHQWPATLVQPVGSPLSLECTVEGTSNPNLYWYRQAAGRGLQLLFYSVGIGQISSEVPQNLSASRPQDRQFILSSKKLLLSDSGFYLCAWSALTGIGTEAFFGQGTRLTVV.